This paragraph reports one T cell receptor (beta chain). The antigen is unknown. The time point is: week 5, during vaccination. In every dose of vaccine, 300 ug of mutant IDH1 20-mer peptide was given alongside topical imiquimod. The sample is drawn from a study of a mutant IDH1 vaccine in newly diagnosed glioma. Study background: In weeks 1, 3, 5, 7, 11, 15, 19 and 23, patients were immunized, eight times in all. The initiation of vaccination occurred 4-6 weeks after radiotherapy alone, or with temozolomide cycles. Pretreatment consisted of radiotherapy, temozolomide, or both, with most receiving both.

Clones were sequenced by immunoSEQ multiplex PCR, and TCRdb holds only the in-frame ones, with some missing. The table includes approximately 61,000 clones, about 86% detected once. The CDR3 spans 17 residues. V dropped 2 bases and J dropped 6 bases, with 23 bases sitting between them. Germline V gives CDR1 GTSNPN, CDR2 SVGIG (reference sequence). The receptor's source is a woman aged 45-65 years with glioma. The genes are TRBV30 and TRBJ1-5; D not certain. The specimen was PBMCs, collected from a glioma patient whose treatment included an IDH1 peptide vaccine. In DNA, the CDR3 is TGTGCCTGGAGTTCCACTTTGGGTTCGGAAGCTCGTCAGCCCCAGCATTTT. It codes for CAWSSTLGSEARQPQHF. Full variable domain (remainder filled in from reference TRBV30 and TRBJ1-5): SQTIHQWPATLVQPVGSPLSLECTVEGTSNPNLYWYRQAAGRGLQLLFYSVGIGQISSEVPQNLSASRPQDRQFILSSKKLLLSDSGFYLCAWSSTLGSEARQPQHFGDGTRLSIL.